The 24 T cell receptor beta chains in this list originate from one sample, sequenced in a study of blood T cells in healthy people across ages. A J-beta primer mix and a sample-barcoded 5' primer were used in a second PCR of about 7 to 12 cycles. Using its own MiXCR run on the 5' RACE reads, TCRdb lists one record per CDR3 protein. The data show 800,000 to 1,000,000 distinct CDR3 sequences, roughly 50% seen once. Sequenced sample: blood. The source is a man in his thirties or forties in good health.

This clonotype was counted many times. The chain recombines TRBV11-3 with TRBJ2-5; D gene uncertain. V shed 3 bases and J shed 2 bases, with 13 bases lying between them. The germline CDR1 and CDR2 sequences are SGHNT and YENEEA. The CDR3 has 15 amino acids. CDR3 protein: CASSFQAVRQETQYF. CDR3 nucleotides: TGTGCCAGCAGCTTCCAGGCAGTCCGACAAGAGACCCAGTACTTC. The full variable domain, with the rest looked up from reference TRBV11-3 and TRBJ2-5, is EAGVVQSPRYKIIEKKQPVAFWCNPISGHNTLYWYLQNLGQGPELLIRYENEEAVDDSQLPKDRFSAERLKGVDSTLKIQPAELGDSAVYLCASSFQAVRQETQYFGPGTRLLVL.

The chain recombines TRBV12-3 or TRBV12-4 with TRBJ2-1; the D gene is possibly TRBD1 (6 bases). This CDR3 has 15 residues. Trimming stripped 3 bases from V and 3 bases from J, with 12 bases between. In DNA, the CDR3 is TGTGCCAGCAGTTTCCGACAGGTTAGCTACAATGAGCAGTTCTTC. Protein: CASSFRQVSYNEQFF.

The sample holds many counts of this clonotype. V gene TRBV27 combines with J gene TRBJ1-2; D might be TRBD1 (5 bases). Trimming stripped 6 bases from V and 5 bases from J, with 19 bases between. The germline gives CDR1 MNHEY, CDR2 SMNVEV (reference sequence). The CDR3 is 15 amino acids. CDR3 sequence: CASRFRGETPYGYTF. The CDR3 DNA reads as TGTGCCAGCAGATTCCGGGGGGAAACTCCTTATGGCTACACCTTC.

V gene TRBV7-2 combines with J gene TRBJ2-2; the D gene is possibly TRBD2 (5 bases). The V gene lost 3 bases and the J gene lost 8 bases, with 7 bases spanning the gap. CDR3 length equals 12 residues. CDR1 and CDR2 from the germline V gene are SGHTA and FQGNSA. The CDR3: CASSFGMGELFF. CDR3 bases: TGTGCCAGCAGCTTCGGGATGGGGGAGCTGTTTTTT.

J is TRBJ2-2 and V is TRBV28; possibly TRBD1 for D (6 bases). Per germline, CDR1 MDHEN and CDR2 SYDVKM. This CDR3 has 14 residues. Trimming stripped 7 bases from V and 1 base from J, with 10 bases between. The CDR3 DNA reads as TGTGCCAGCATGGGACACCGGAACACCGGGGAGCTGTTTTTT. Protein product: CASMGHRNTGELFF.

In this sample, this clonotype turned up a few times. This chain uses TRBV21-1 with TRBJ2-7; TRBD1 is the table's D call, not checked against the DNA. TRBV21-1 is an annotated pseudogene. The CDR3 covers 15 residues. CDR3 protein: CASCPGRGETYEQYF. The CDR3 DNA reads as TGTGCCAGCTGCCCCGGGCGGGGGGAAACCTACGAGCAGTACTTC.

V gene TRBV28 combines with J gene TRBJ1-5; tentative D call: TRBD1 (5 bases). Germline V gene sequence: CDR1 MDHEN, CDR2 SYDVKM. The CDR3 loop spans 12 amino acids. V was trimmed by 8 bases and J by 3 bases, leaving 8 bases between them. The CDR3 is CASQGNNQPQHF. The CDR3, as DNA: TGTGCCAGCCAGGGCAACAATCAGCCCCAGCATTTT.

The CDR3 region is CSARDTGPMNTEAFF. The CDR3 DNA is TGCAGTGCTAGAGATACGGGGCCCATGAACACTGAAGCTTTCTTT. This rearrangement joins TRBV20-1 to TRBJ1-1; D is perhaps TRBD1 (5 bases). V gave up 0 bases and J gave up 0 bases, with 11 bases separating them. Germline assignment: CDR1 DFQATT and CDR2 SNEGSKA (reference sequence). The CDR3 has 15 amino acids.

This clonotype came up a few times. This rearrangement joins TRBV29-1 to TRBJ2-3; the match to TRBD1 covers 7 bases. This CDR3 has 15 amino acids. In germline, CDR1 is SQVTM, CDR2 ANQGSEA. Trimming took 4 bases from V and 2 from J; bases not matched to a gene: 9. The CDR3 bases are TGCAGCGTTGTCCCGGGACAGATTCTCACAGATACGCAGTATTTT. It specifies CSVVPGQILTDTQYF.

This chain joins TRBV7-9 and TRBJ2-2; D unclear. Germline assignment: CDR1 SEHNR and CDR2 FQNEAQ (reference sequence). The CDR3 contains 14 residues. The V end was cut by 5 bases, the J end by 2 bases, with 9 bases between. The CDR3 DNA follows: TGTGCCAGCAGCCCTCCCGCTAACACCGGGGAGCTGTTTTTT. Encoded protein: CASSPPANTGELFF.

This sequence joins TRBV29-1 and TRBJ2-7; either TRBD1 or TRBD2 may fit D (6 bases each). Trimming removed 6 bases from V and 7 bases from J, with 28 bases in between. Germline V CDR1 and CDR2: SQVTM, ANQGSEA. CDR3 length equals 16 residues. In nucleotides, the CDR3 is TGCAGCGTCGTTCCTGGGGGCGCGGGGATATACAATGAGCAGTACTTC. The encoded protein is CSVVPGGAGIYNEQYF.

This clonotype was detected only a few times. The CDR3 spells CASRWTGTDTQYF. In DNA, the CDR3 is TGTGCCAGCAGGTGGACAGGCACAGATACGCAGTATTTT. The chain employs TRBV28 and TRBJ2-3; a weak D match, TRBD1 (6 bases). The germline gives CDR1 MDHEN, CDR2 SYDVKM. The CDR3 extends over 13 amino acids. Trimming stripped 6 bases from V and 1 base from J, with 8 bases between.

This clonotype was counted between two and nine times. J is TRBJ2-7 and V is TRBV20-1; 7 positions match TRBD1. The CDR3 sequence is 15 residues long. Germline CDR1 is DFQATT and CDR2 is SNEGSKA (reference sequence). After removal of 3 bases from V and 0 bases from J, the junction contained 8 bases not matched to a gene. The CDR3 sequence: CSASAVTGASYEQYF. DNA for the CDR3: TGCAGTGCTAGCGCTGTTACAGGGGCCTCCTACGAGCAGTACTTC.

Note on this clonotype: A much larger clonotype is one base distant, so this may be a read error. The chain couples TRBV6-2 or TRBV6-3 to TRBJ2-1; D not certain. The CDR3 runs 13 residues. The germline V gene encodes CDR1 MNHEY and CDR2 SVGEGT. V dropped 7 bases and J dropped 4 bases, with 11 bases sitting between them. In DNA, the CDR3 is TGTGCCAGCAACCCCGGACGGTACAATGAGCAGTTCTTC. This sequence encodes CASNPGRYNEQFF.

The chain has TRBV20-1 and TRBJ1-1; the D is unclear. The germline CDR1 and CDR2 sequences are DFQATT and SNEGSKA (reference sequence). V was trimmed by 2 bases and J by 1 base, leaving 2 bases between them. CDR3 size: 11 residues. CDR3 in DNA: TGCAGTGCTAGACCGAACACTGAAGCTTTCTTT. Translated: CSARPNTEAFF.

V and J are TRBV5-1 and TRBJ1-1; 9 nucleotides agree with TRBD1. There are 17 residues in the CDR3. V was clipped by 3 bases and J by 1 base; unmatched bases: 10. Germline V gene data show CDR1 as SGHRS and CDR2 as YFSETQ. The CDR3 coding sequence is TGCGCCAGCAGCTCCTTCTGGGACAGGGAGGGGAACACTGAAGCTTTCTTT. Its translation: CASSSFWDREGNTEAFF.

This rearrangement joins TRBV7-9 to TRBJ1-4; D unclear. The CDR3 runs 15 residues. V lost 7 bases to trimming and J lost 5 bases, with 17 bases between them. Germline V CDR1 and CDR2: SEHNR, FQNEAQ (reference sequence). The CDR3 DNA reads TGTGCCAGCACCGAGGCAGGACTCTCCAATGAAAAACTGTTTTTT. Translated, it gives CASTEAGLSNEKLFF.

In this sample, this clonotype turned up a few times. This rearrangement joins TRBV28 to TRBJ1-2, with 7 nucleotides matching TRBD1. CDR3 size: 15 residues. In germline, CDR1 is MDHEN, CDR2 SYDVKM. The V segment lost 6 bases and the J segment 2 bases; nucleotides outside the gene matches: 9. The CDR3, as DNA: TGTGCCAGCAGGGCACTTCAGGGGGGAAACTATGGCTACACCTTC. It translates to CASRALQGGNYGYTF.

The chain employs TRBV6-5 and TRBJ1-2; 7 positions agree with TRBD1. Germline V CDR1 and CDR2: MNHEY, SVGAGI. The CDR3 sequence is 15 residues long. J gave up 1 base and V 7 bases, and 9 bases lay outside the gene matches. The CDR3 DNA reads TGTGCCAGCACCATGACAGGGCGGAATAACTATGGCTACACCTTC. This gives the protein CASTMTGRNNYGYTF.

This clonotype was recorded at least ten times. This rearrangement joins TRBV7-2 to TRBJ1-4; D gene uncertain. The CDR3 totals 15 residues. In germline, CDR1 is SGHTA, CDR2 FQGNSA. V was cut by 0 bases and J by 5 bases, with 10 bases left in between. The chain's CDR3 is CASSLAASWNEKLFF. The CDR3 DNA is TGTGCCAGCAGCTTAGCGGCCAGCTGGAATGAAAAACTGTTTTTT.

The rearrangement joins TRBV24-1 to TRBJ2-1; 12 bases align to TRBD1. V shed 2 bases, J shed 3 bases, and the junction held 7 bases outside the gene matches. The CDR3 length is 18 residues. CDR1 and CDR2 (germline): KGHDR, SFDVKD. CDR3 residues: CATSDSPGTGGFYNEQFF. CDR3 nucleotides: TGTGCCACCAGTGATTCACCCGGGACAGGGGGCTTCTACAATGAGCAGTTCTTC.

The chain uses TRBV29-1 and TRBJ2-5, with 9 bases fitting TRBD2. Germline CDR1 reads SQVTM; CDR2 reads ANQGSEA. Trimming at V came to 5 bases and at J to 11 bases, leaving 12 bases not matched to a gene. The CDR3 totals 13 residues. The DNA for the CDR3 is TGCAGCGTTCGAGGCGGGGGGGCCGGTGAGCAGTACTTC. Translation: CSVRGGGAGEQYF.

The chain employs TRBV24-1 and TRBJ2-7; D call uncertain. The J call may be in error: the DNA end matches TRBJ2-5 better. The CDR3 is 11 residues long. Looked up from germline, CDR1 is KGHDR and CDR2 is SFDVKD. As DNA, the CDR3 is TGTGCCACCAGTGAGATGGAGACCCAGTACTTC. Its translation: CATSEMETQYF.

A single count supports this clonotype. The rearrangement uses TRBV3-1 and TRBJ1-1; D may be TRBD1 (5 bases). This CDR3 region has 15 residues. CDR1 and CDR2 from the germline V gene are LGHDT and YNNKEL (reference sequence). Between the trimmed V and J ends, which lost 8 bases and 1 base, there was a span of 17 bases. The CDR3 protein is CASSIFPGTNTEAFF. The DNA of the CDR3 is TGTGCCAGCTCTATATTCCCAGGGACGAACACTGAAGCTTTCTTT.